One and the same sample provided the 10 T cell receptor beta chains below, sequenced in a study of cytomegalovirus exposure and HLA in healthy donors. PCR was performed using 60 Vbeta and 13 Jbeta primers. Profiled with immunoSEQ multiplex PCR; TCRdb holds only in-frame clones, not every one. The table lists 130,000 or so clones, around 80% of them singletons. Sequenced material: PBMCs. Receptors originate from a young woman in good health and CMV-seropositive.

This clone has only a few counts. This chain connects TRBV9 to TRBJ2-7; 8 bases are a match to TRBD2. Germline lookup yields CDR1 SGDLS and CDR2 YYNGEE. The V and J ends lost 4 bases and 0 bases, in that order; junction bases with no gene match: 9. This CDR3 contains 16 residues. CDR3 residues: CASSPGSGGYSYEQYF. For the CDR3, the DNA is TGTGCCAGCAGCCCGGGAAGCGGGGGCTACTCCTACGAGCAGTACTTC.

This chain connects TRBV7-3 to TRBJ2-7, with D perhaps matching TRBD2 (6 bases). The CDR3 covers 15 residues. Germline lookup yields CDR1 SGHTA and CDR2 FQGTGA. Trimming left V 5 bases short and J 3 bases short, with 17 bases between. This CDR3 is CASSVPGLARYEQYF. The CDR3 DNA reads as TGTGCCAGCAGCGTACCGGGACTGGCCCGCTACGAGCAGTACTTC.

V gene TRBV27 combines with J gene TRBJ2-7, with D unclear. Germline CDR1 is MNHEY and CDR2 is SMNVEV (reference sequence). The germline V and J ends were trimmed by 3 bases and 6 bases, with 6 bases remaining between them. This CDR3 contains 11 residues. CDR3 region: CASSFLREQYF. CDR3 DNA sequence: TGTGCCAGCAGTTTTCTCCGCGAGCAGTACTTC.

This clone has more than one count but fewer than ten. This rearrangement joins TRBV28 to TRBJ2-3; 11 nucleotides agree with TRBD1. V lost 7 bases, J lost 6 bases, and 6 bases stayed unmatched. From germline, CDR1 is MDHEN and CDR2 SYDVKM. This CDR3 is 14 amino acids long. In nucleotides, the CDR3 is TGTGCCAGCACCTCGGGACAGGGGGGTGATACGCAGTATTTT. Amino acid sequence: CASTSGQGGDTQYF.

V gene TRBV27 combines with J gene TRBJ2-1; TRBD2 matches at 8 bases. This CDR3 region has 14 residues. Germline V gene sequence: CDR1 MNHEY, CDR2 SMNVEV (reference sequence). The junction had 7 bases not matched to a gene; V was cut back by 3 bases and J by 9 bases. The CDR3 sequence is CASSFFGGGREQFF. For the CDR3, the DNA is TGTGCCAGCAGTTTTTTCGGGGGGGGGCGTGAGCAGTTCTTC.

The CDR3 sequence: CASSSSTGEAFF. Written as DNA, the CDR3 is TGTGCCAGCAGCTCCAGTACGGGTGAAGCTTTCTTT. The chain uses TRBV11-3 and TRBJ1-1; D call uncertain. Germline loops: CDR1 SGHNT, CDR2 YENEEA. Between the trimmed V and J ends, which lost 4 bases and 7 bases, there was a span of 10 bases. CDR3 size: 12 residues.

V gene TRBV18 combines with J gene TRBJ2-2; perhaps TRBD1 as D (6 bases). The germline V gene encodes CDR1 KGHSH and CDR2 LQKENI. This CDR3 region has 15 residues. V was pared by 5 bases and J by 5 bases, with 15 bases between. The CDR3 region has the DNA TGTGCCAGCTCATCGCGGACAGTAGAAACCGGGGAGCTGTTTTTT. It encodes CASSSRTVETGELFF.

The chain has TRBV5-4 and TRBJ2-2; the D is unclear. Germline V lookup: CDR1 SGHNT, CDR2 YYREEE (reference sequence). Trimming took 4 bases from V and 6 from J, leaving 7 bases between them. The CDR3 spans 12 residues. The CDR3: CASSVSAGELFF. CDR3 sequence (DNA): TGTGCCAGCAGCGTCAGCGCCGGGGAGCTGTTTTTT. Full variable domain (outside the CDR3, taken from reference TRBV5-4 and TRBJ2-2): ETGVTQSPTHLIKTRGQQVTLRCSSQSGHNTVSWYQQALGQGPQFIFQYYREEENGRGNFPPRFSGLQFPNYSSELNVNALELDDSALYLCASSVSAGELFFGEGSRLTVL.

On this clone: Sequence at one end of the junction differs from germline and may be a read error. J is TRBJ2-3 and V is TRBV7-9, with D uncertain. The CDR3 spans 14 residues. Germline V lookup: CDR1 SEHNR, CDR2 FQNEAQ (reference sequence). CDR3 region: CSSSSVPSTDTQYF. The CDR3 nucleotides are TGTTCCAGCAGCTCAGTTCCTAGCACAGATACGCAGTATTTT.

This clone has a handful of counts. The chain recombines TRBV7-6 with TRBJ1-1; D ambiguous. The germline CDR1 and CDR2 sequences are SGHVS and FNYEAQ. The CDR3 has 14 amino acids. The ends were cut back, 6 bases at V and 6 bases at J, with 17 bases in the middle. CDR3: CASSPQTGSAEAFF. CDR3 coding DNA: TGTGCCAGCAGTCCACAAACGGGATCGGCTGAAGCTTTCTTT.